Each of the 12 T cell receptor beta chains below was sequenced from the same sample in a study of PD-L1 blockade in urothelial cancer (dated by TCRdb to 2015 to 2018). To prepare the library, the immunoSEQ multiplex PCR assay was applied. TCRdb retrieved this table from immuneACCESS and kept in-frame rearrangements only. Not all clones are present; in checked studies, unresolved V genes account for under half, and no reason is known for the remainder. Counted in this sample were 50,000 to 65,000 clones; more than 70% of them appeared once. 2.9% of the sample lies in the top ten. The starting material was PBMCs, obtained around atezolizumab (anti-PD-L1) treatment. The receptors come from a man aged 50 to 59 with urothelial cancer.

CDR3: CASSPGQLTDTQYF. DNA for the CDR3: TGCGCCAGCAGCCCGGGACAGCTGACAGATACGCAGTATTTT. V usage is TRBV5-1 and J usage is TRBJ2-3; 7 nucleotides agree with TRBD1. CDR3 size: 14 residues. Germline V gene lookup returns CDR1 SGHRS and CDR2 YFSETQ. With V trimmed by 4 bases and J by 3 bases, 5 bases remained unmatched.

This chain connects TRBV30 to TRBJ2-3; weak D call: TRBD1 (7 bases). Germline V gives CDR1 GTSNPN, CDR2 SVGIG (reference sequence). The CDR3 is 15 residues long. Trimming removed 8 bases from V and 1 base from J, with 19 bases in between. DNA for the CDR3: TGTGCCCAAAGTCAGGGGGGAGGTGGCACAGATACGCAGTATTTT. Protein sequence: CAQSQGGGGTDTQYF.

This rearrangement joins TRBV9 to TRBJ2-4, with D perhaps matching TRBD2 (6 bases). The germline gives CDR1 SGDLS, CDR2 YYNGEE. V shed 1 base and J shed 8 bases, with 10 bases lying between them. CDR3 length: 13 amino acids. CDR3 sequence (DNA): TGTGCCAGCAGCGTAAGACTAGGGGACATTCAGTACTTC. This sequence encodes CASSVRLGDIQYF.

The chain employs TRBV5-1 and TRBJ1-2; 7 nucleotides agree with TRBD1. Germline V gene sequence: CDR1 SGHRS, CDR2 YFSETQ. Unmatched junction bases numbered 5, after V lost 4 bases and J lost 2 bases. This CDR3 contains 14 residues. In DNA, the CDR3 is TGCGCCAGCAGCCTCTTACAGGGGAACTATGGCTACACCTTC. Translating gives CASSLLQGNYGYTF.

The chain combines TRBV28 with TRBJ2-7, with D maybe TRBD1 (5 bases). The V gene lost 3 bases and the J gene lost 1 base, with 10 bases spanning the gap. The V gene's germline CDR1 is MDHEN and CDR2 SYDVKM. The CDR3 runs to 14 residues. The CDR3 nucleotides read TGTGCCAGCAGTTTCTTCAGGGCTTCCTACGAGCAGTACTTC. Translated: CASSFFRASYEQYF.

This chain uses TRBV7-8 with TRBJ1-1; the match to TRBD1 covers 7 bases. The CDR3 has 14 amino acids. V gave up 5 bases and J gave up 5 bases; unmatched junction bases: 8. Looked up from germline, CDR1 is SGHVS and CDR2 is FQNEAQ. This CDR3 reads CASSLQGVWTEAFF. CDR3 sequence (DNA): TGTGCCAGCAGCCTGCAGGGGGTTTGGACTGAAGCTTTCTTT.

The chain carries TRBV19 and TRBJ1-5; a possible D gene is TRBD1 (6 bases). The CDR3 runs to 16 residues. V was trimmed by 3 bases and J by 2 bases, leaving 14 bases between them. CDR1 LNHDA and CDR2 SQIVND come from the germline V gene (reference sequence). The CDR3 nucleotides read TGTGCCAGTAGTATGAGCAGGGGAAGGGGCAATCAGCCCCAGCATTTT. Its protein product is CASSMSRGRGNQPQHF.

The chain has TRBV27 and TRBJ2-1; 10 bases are a match to TRBD2. The CDR3 spans 16 residues. Germline CDR1 is MNHEY and CDR2 is SMNVEV (reference sequence). The J segment lost 9 bases and the V segment lost 6 bases, leaving 14 bases of the junction unmatched. The CDR3, as DNA: TGTGCCAGCAGGGACCCGAGCGGGAGGGCCCTCGGTGAGCAGTTCTTC. The encoded protein is CASRDPSGRALGEQFF.

V is TRBV9 and J is TRBJ2-1; TRBD2 matches 11 bases. The CDR3 sequence is 15 residues long. Per the germline V gene, CDR1 is SGDLS and CDR2 is YYNGEE. After removal of 0 bases from V and 10 bases from J, the junction contained 6 bases not matched to a gene. The CDR3 nucleotides are TGTGCCAGCAGCGTAGATAGCGGGAGGGCAGTCGAGCAGTTCTTC. Translated: CASSVDSGRAVEQFF.

J is TRBJ2-1 and V is TRBV28; TRBD2 aligns across 7 bases. The V segment lost 6 bases and the J segment 0 bases; nucleotides outside the gene matches: 11. This CDR3 is 17 amino acids long. In germline, CDR1 is MDHEN, CDR2 SYDVKM. CDR3 sequence reads: CASSPPLAGVSYNEQFF. As DNA, the CDR3 is TGTGCCAGCAGCCCCCCCTTAGCGGGCGTCTCCTACAATGAGCAGTTCTTC.

This clone was counted only a few times. The gene calls are TRBV2 and TRBJ1-2; TRBD1 agrees at 7 bases. With 2 bases clipped from V and 8 bases from J, the junction kept 11 bases outside the gene matches. Looked up from germline, CDR1 is SNHLY and CDR2 is FYNNEI. There are 15 residues in the CDR3. The CDR3 spells CASSEHSDRARGYTF. CDR3 DNA: TGTGCCAGCAGTGAACACTCCGACAGGGCCAGAGGCTACACCTTC.

The rearrangement uses TRBV30 and TRBJ2-7; tentatively, D is TRBD2 (5 bases). The CDR3 length is 12 residues. V lost 0 bases and J lost 6, with 9 bases in between. Germline-derived CDR1 and CDR2 are GTSNPN and SVGIG (reference sequence). The CDR3 loop reads CAWSVLGFEQYF. The CDR3 DNA reads as TGTGCCTGGAGTGTACTAGGGTTCGAGCAGTACTTC. Complete variable domain (other parts from reference TRBV30 and TRBJ2-7): SQTIHQWPATLVQPVGSPLSLECTVEGTSNPNLYWYRQAAGRGLQLLFYSVGIGQISSEVPQNLSASRPQDRQFILSSKKLLLSDSGFYLCAWSVLGFEQYFGPGTRLTVT.